This is a list of T cell receptor beta chains from one sample in a study of cytomegalovirus exposure and HLA in healthy donors. Method: immunoSEQ multiplex PCR; TCRdb's copy keeps in-frame clones and lacks some. This table has roughly 190,000 clones, approximately 80% appearing once. Source material: PBMCs. These receptors were obtained from a woman between 18 and 29 years old in good health and CMV-seronegative. The CDR3 runs from the conserved cysteine through the conserved F or W. Fields, in order: J gene, clone size, V gene, D gene, CDR3 protein, CDR3 DNA. D genes are given only for firm matches. Not every row has a clone size; where given, it reads once, few, many or a size class.

J gene: TRBJ1-6; clone size: NA; V gene: TRBV14; D gene: TRBD1; CDR3 protein: CASSPHPGGSSPLHF; CDR3 DNA: TGTGCCAGCAGCCCTCACCCAGGGGGTTCATCACCCCTCCACTTT
J gene: TRBJ1-2; clone size: NA; V gene: TRBV7-9; D gene: TRBD1; CDR3 protein: CASSLGQGQYYGYTF; CDR3 DNA: TGTGCCAGCAGCTTAGGGCAGGGACAGTACTATGGCTACACCTTC
J gene: TRBJ2-1; clone size: NA; V gene: TRBV4-3; D gene: TRBD2; CDR3 protein: CASSRGSGGTHEQFF; CDR3 DNA: TGCGCCAGCAGCCGGGGTAGCGGGGGCACGCATGAGCAGTTCTTC
J gene: TRBJ2-7; clone size: NA; V gene: TRBV27; D gene: TRBD1; CDR3 protein: CASSETGGLTYYEQYF; CDR3 DNA: TGTGCCAGCAGCGAGACAGGGGGTCTCACCTACTACGAGCAGTACTTC
J gene: TRBJ2-6; clone size: NA; V gene: TRBV18; D gene: TRBD1; CDR3 protein: CASSATGVTGANVLTF; CDR3 DNA: TGTGCCAGCTCAGCGACAGGGGTCACAGGGGCCAACGTCCTGACTTTC
J gene: TRBJ1-3; clone size: NA; V gene: TRBV10-3; D gene: TRBD1; CDR3 protein: CAIMATGGGNTIYF; CDR3 DNA: TGTGCCATCATGGCAACAGGGGGCGGAAACACCATATATTTT
J gene: TRBJ2-6; clone size: NA; V gene: TRBV19; D gene: TRBD2; CDR3 protein: CASRPGLATGANVLTF; CDR3 DNA: TGTGCCAGTAGGCCGGGACTAGCTACCGGGGCCAACGTCCTGACTTTC
J gene: TRBJ2-3; clone size: NA; V gene: TRBV9; D gene: NA; CDR3 protein: CASSVEAGGTDTQYF; CDR3 DNA: TGTGCCAGCAGCGTAGAGGCAGGGGGCACAGATACGCAGTATTTT
J gene: TRBJ2-1; clone size: few; V gene: TRBV2; D gene: NA; CDR3 protein: CASSGLLYNEQFF; CDR3 DNA: TGTGCCAGTTCGGGACTTTTATACAATGAGCAGTTCTTC
J gene: TRBJ1-2; clone size: NA; V gene: TRBV5-8; D gene: NA; CDR3 protein: CASSLVEEVNYGYTF; CDR3 DNA: TGTGCCAGCAGCTTGGTTGAGGAGGTGAACTATGGCTACACCTTC
J gene: TRBJ2-2; clone size: once; V gene: TRBV10-2; D gene: NA; CDR3 protein: CASSEIGTGELFF; CDR3 DNA: TGCGCCAGCAGTGAGATCGGCACCGGGGAGCTGTTTTTT